These T cell receptor beta chains were read from a single sample in a study of T cells expressing NK-cell markers. Each CDR3 protein gets one entry in TCRdb, which reprocessed the 5' RACE reads and gives no DNA. In total, the table holds hundreds of thousands of distinct CDR3 sequences. Source material: blood T cells: a sorted CD56 or NKG2C T cell subset, CD4+ or CD8+ T cells, or bulk PBMC T cells (not recorded which). The receptors shown here come from a woman between 18 and 70 years old in good health. Both conserved end residues are part of each CDR3.

v_gene	j_gene	CDR3aa
TRBV29-1	TRBJ1-2	CSARFGNYGYTF
TRBV10-3	TRBJ1-5	CAIARGVGQPQHF
TRBV5-1	TRBJ2-3	CASSLGSSPDTQYF
TRBV18	TRBJ1-1	CASSPAATGGTEAFF
TRBV2	TRBJ1-5	CASTELDRSRPNQPQHF
TRBV7-8	TRBJ2-3	CASISYGGIGTDTQYF
TRBV4-1	TRBJ2-3	CASSLEGDRATDTQYF
TRBV4-2	TRBJ2-3	CASSQDSRGNSDTQYF
TRBV6-1	TRBJ2-5	CASKVGGPKETQYF
TRBV7-2	TRBJ1-3	CASSLAGSSGNTIYF
TRBV20-1	TRBJ2-5	CSGRAGGEETQYF
TRBV7-2	TRBJ2-3	CASRADSTDTQYF
TRBV7-2	TRBJ2-3	CASSLSGLEDTQYF
TRBV12-3/TRBV12-4	TRBJ2-3	CASSLMRSGDTQYF
TRBV12-3/TRBV12-4	TRBJ1-6	CASTLAGNNSPLHF
TRBV5-1	TRBJ2-5	CASSASLAEETQYF
TRBV5-1	TRBJ1-1	CASSFSTGVNTEAFF
TRBV12-3/TRBV12-4	TRBJ2-2	CASSLWTATGELFF
TRBV5-1	TRBJ2-5	CASSQVTGLQETQYF
TRBV20-1	TRBJ2-6	CSARRDTSGANVLTF
TRBV6-1	TRBJ1-4	CASSLRTGQKLFF
TRBV7-9	TRBJ1-3	CASSHSSGNTIYF
TRBV7-2	TRBJ2-3	CASSLVGGGAGDTQYF